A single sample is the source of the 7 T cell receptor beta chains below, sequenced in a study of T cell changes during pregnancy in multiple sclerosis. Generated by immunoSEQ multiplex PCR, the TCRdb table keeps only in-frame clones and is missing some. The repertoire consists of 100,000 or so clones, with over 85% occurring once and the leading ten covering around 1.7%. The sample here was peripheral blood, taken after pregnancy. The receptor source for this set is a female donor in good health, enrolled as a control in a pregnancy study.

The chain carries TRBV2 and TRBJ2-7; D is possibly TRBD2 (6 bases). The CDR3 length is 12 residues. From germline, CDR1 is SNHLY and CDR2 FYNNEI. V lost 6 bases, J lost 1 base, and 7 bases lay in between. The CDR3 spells CASRDYSYEQYF. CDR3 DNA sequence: TGTGCCAGCAGGGACTATTCCTACGAGCAGTACTTC. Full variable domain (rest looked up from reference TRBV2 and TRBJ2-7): EPEVTQTPSHQVTQMGQEVILRCVPISNHLYFYWYRQILGQKVEFLVSFYNNEISEKSEIFDDQFSVERPDGSNFTLKIRSTKLEDSAMYFCASRDYSYEQYFGPGTRLTVT.

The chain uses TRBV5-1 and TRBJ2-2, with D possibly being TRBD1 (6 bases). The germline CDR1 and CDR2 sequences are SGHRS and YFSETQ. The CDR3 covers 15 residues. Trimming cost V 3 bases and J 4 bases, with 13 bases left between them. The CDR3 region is CASSSSRGSTGELFF. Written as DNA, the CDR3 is TGCGCCAGCAGCTCGTCCAGGGGTAGCACCGGGGAGCTGTTTTTT. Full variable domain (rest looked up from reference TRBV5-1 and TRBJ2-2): KAGVTQTPRYLIKTRGQQVTLSCSPISGHRSVSWYQQTPGQGLQFLFEYFSETQRNKGNFPGRFSGRQFSNSRSEMNVSTLELGDSALYLCASSSSRGSTGELFFGEGSRLTVL.

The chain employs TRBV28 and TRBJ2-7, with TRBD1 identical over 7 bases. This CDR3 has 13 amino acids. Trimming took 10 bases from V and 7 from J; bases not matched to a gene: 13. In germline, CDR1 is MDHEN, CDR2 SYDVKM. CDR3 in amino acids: CATVRDRGGEQYF. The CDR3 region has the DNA TGTGCCACTGTACGGGACAGAGGCGGGGAGCAGTACTTC.

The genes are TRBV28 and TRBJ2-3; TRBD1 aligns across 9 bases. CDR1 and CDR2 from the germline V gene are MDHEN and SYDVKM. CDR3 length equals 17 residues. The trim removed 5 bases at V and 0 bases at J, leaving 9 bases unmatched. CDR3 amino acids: CASSEPTGGPSTDTQYF. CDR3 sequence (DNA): TGTGCCAGCAGTGAACCTACAGGGGGCCCTAGCACAGATACGCAGTATTTT.

The CDR3 bases are TGTGCCAGCAGCGTAGATAGCGGGTCATACAATGAGCAGTTCTTC. As protein: CASSVDSGSYNEQFF. The rearrangement links TRBV9 to TRBJ2-1; TRBD2 aligns across 7 bases. Per germline, CDR1 SGDLS and CDR2 YYNGEE. The CDR3 is 15 residues long. J gave up 4 bases and V 0 bases, and 4 bases lay outside the gene matches.

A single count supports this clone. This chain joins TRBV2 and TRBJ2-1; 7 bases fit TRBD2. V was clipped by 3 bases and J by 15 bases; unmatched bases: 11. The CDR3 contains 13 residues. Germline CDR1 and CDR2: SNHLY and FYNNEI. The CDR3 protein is CASSEESLAAVFF. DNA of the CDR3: TGTGCCAGCAGTGAGGAGAGTCTAGCGGCCGTGTTCTTC.

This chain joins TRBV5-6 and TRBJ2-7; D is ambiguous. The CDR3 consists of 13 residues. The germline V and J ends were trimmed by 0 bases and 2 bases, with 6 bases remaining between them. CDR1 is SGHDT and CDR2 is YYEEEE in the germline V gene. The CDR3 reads CASSLGEAYEQYF. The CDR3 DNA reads TGTGCCAGCAGCTTGGGAGAAGCCTACGAGCAGTACTTC.